The sequence of this T cell receptor (beta chain) was determined in a study of regulatory T cells in long-lasting Graves disease. The CDR3 length is 15 residues. Trimming removed 3 bases at V and 3 bases at J, with 12 bases between. Germline assignment: CDR1 SGHTA and CDR2 FQGTGA. Libraries of TCR beta came from iRepertoire HTBI primers plus Arm-PCR of CDR3 regions. Via MiXCR, TCRdb re-called the multiplex PCR reads, giving one row per CDR3 protein. The table records about 470,000 distinct CDR3 sequences, around 15% of them present only once. Time point meaning: newly diagnosed GD, antithyroid drugs for less than 3 months. RNA isolated from PBMCs was used to make the TCR library. These data also formed part of another study, on T cells in Graves' hyperthyroidism and ophthalmopathy. That source adds: Aged 18 to 65, the patients had hyperthyroidism that was newly diagnosed and had lasted under 2 months. Prediction of ophthalmopathy progression came a median around 6 months pre-onset.

The input for sequencing was peripheral blood mononuclear cells (PBMCs), taken at new diagnosis, from a patient treated with antithyroid drugs. The TCR was taken from a man aged 40-49 years with Graves disease. The chain couples TRBV7-3 to TRBJ2-1, with D unresolved. In nucleotides, the CDR3 is TGTGCCAGCAGCTTGTTGGGCTCAAACTACAATGAGCAGTTCTTC. Protein: CASSLLGSNYNEQFF.